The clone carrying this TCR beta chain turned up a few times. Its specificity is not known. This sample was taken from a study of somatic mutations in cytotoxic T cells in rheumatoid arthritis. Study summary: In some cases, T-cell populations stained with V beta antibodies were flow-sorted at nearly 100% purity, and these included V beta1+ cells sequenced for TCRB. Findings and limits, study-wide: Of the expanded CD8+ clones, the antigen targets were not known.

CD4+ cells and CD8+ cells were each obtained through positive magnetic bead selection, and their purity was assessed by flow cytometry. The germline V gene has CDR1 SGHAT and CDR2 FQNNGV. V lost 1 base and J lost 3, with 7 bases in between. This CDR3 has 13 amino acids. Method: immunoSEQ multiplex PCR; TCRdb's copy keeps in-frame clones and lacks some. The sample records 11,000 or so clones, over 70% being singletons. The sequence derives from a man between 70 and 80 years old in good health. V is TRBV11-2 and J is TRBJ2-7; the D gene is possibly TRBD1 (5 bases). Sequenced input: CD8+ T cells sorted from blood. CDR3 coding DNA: TGTGCCAGCAGCTTAGGTGACAGCTACGAGCAGTACTTC. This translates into CASSLGDSYEQYF.